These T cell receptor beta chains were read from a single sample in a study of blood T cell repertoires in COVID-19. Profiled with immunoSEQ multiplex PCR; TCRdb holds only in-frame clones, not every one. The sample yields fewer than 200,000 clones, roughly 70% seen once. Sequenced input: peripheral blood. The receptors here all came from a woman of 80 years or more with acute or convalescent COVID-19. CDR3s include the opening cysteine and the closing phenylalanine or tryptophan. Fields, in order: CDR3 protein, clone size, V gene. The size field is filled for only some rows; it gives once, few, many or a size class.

CASTETGTLLGNEQFF . TRBV19
CASSPFQGFQETQYF few TRBV7-2
CASSPQGLGEKLFF . TRBV7-9
CASSHGDRVNSPLHF . TRBV27
CASSPGQGVAFF . TRBV18
CASSLDRYGYTF . TRBV3-1/TRBV3-2
CASSSGRSSGANVLTF . TRBV2
CATSDFGDRDEQYF . TRBV24-1
CASSFRDARGYTF . TRBV12-3/TRBV12-4
CASSFGQGGEKLFF . TRBV6-5
CASSLSGQGTREQYF . TRBV28
CASRSDRGWNQPQHF . TRBV6-5
CASSFQAFYSGNTIYF . TRBV5-5
CASSPPGLAAYNEQFF . TRBV25-1
CASSGGGASYEQYF . TRBV6-5
CASSYPAARELQGINQPQHF . TRBV27
CASSPIGVGNQPQHF . TRBV5-8
CAISGTPGQGGETQYF . TRBV10-3
CASSPHAVRSDEQFF . TRBV4-3
CASTLAGFNQPQHF . TRBV28